These T cell receptor beta chains were read from a single sample in a study of brain T cells in children with intractable seizures. The data were produced by immunoSEQ multiplex PCR, yet TCRdb's version contains in-frame clones alone and is incomplete. The sample contains 340,000 or so clones, more than 85% of which appear only once. The sample was peripheral blood, taken roughly 5 months after surgery. The receptors were gathered from a boy younger than two with tuberous sclerosis and intractable seizures. Both conserved end residues are part of each CDR3. The order of the fields is clone size, D gene, V gene, J gene, CDR3 length, CDR3 protein, CDR3 DNA. A D gene is named only where the DNA matches it firmly. A clone size is listed for some rows: how often the clone was seen (once, few, many), or a class if it is expanded.

>few|.|TRBV5-6|TRBJ1-5|13
CASSRQGNQPQHF
TGTGCCAGCTCCCGACAGGGCAATCAGCCCCAGCATTTT
>.|.|TRBV9|TRBJ1-5|15
CASSVGEGSNQPQHF
TGTGCCAGCAGCGTAGGGGAGGGTAGCAATCAGCCCCAGCATTTT
>.|.|TRBV11-3|TRBJ1-6|13
CASSLAGYSPLHF
TGTGCCAGCAGCTTAGCCGGGTATTCACCCCTCCACTTT
>.|.|TRBV19|TRBJ2-3|14
CASMIGPNTDTQYF
TGTGCCAGTATGATCGGACCGAACACAGATACGCAGTATTTT
>.|.|TRBV3-1/TRBV3-2|TRBJ1-1|14
CASSQVPVGTEAFF
TGTGCCAGCAGCCAAGTCCCCGTGGGTACTGAAGCTTTCTTT
>.|.|TRBV20-1|TRBJ2-1|14
CSASLALGLNEQFF
TGCAGTGCTAGTTTGGCTCTAGGTTTAAATGAGCAGTTCTTC
>.|TRBD1|TRBV4-1|TRBJ1-4|17
CASSQERVGDRGVKLFF
TGCGCCAGCAGCCAAGAAAGGGTCGGGGACAGGGGTGTAAAACTGTTTTTT
>.|.|TRBV6-6|TRBJ1-1|14
CASRPRTGNTEAFF
TGTGCCAGCAGACCCCGGACGGGGAACACTGAAGCTTTCTTT
>.|.|TRBV27|TRBJ2-5|15
CASSLTLNPGETQYF
TGTGCCAGCAGTTTAACCCTCAATCCCGGGGAGACCCAGTACTTC
>.|.|TRBV27|TRBJ1-1|14
CASSPNQGSTEAFF
TGTGCCAGCAGCCCTAATCAGGGGTCCACTGAAGCTTTCTTT
>once|TRBD1|TRBV9|TRBJ1-1|15
CASSPGTAKNTEAFF
TGTGCCAGCAGCCCCGGGACAGCCAAGAACACTGAAGCTTTCTTT
>.|.|TRBV27|TRBJ2-5|13
CASSSPLRETQYF
TGTGCCAGCAGTTCCCCCCTTAGGGAGACCCAGTACTTC
>.|.|TRBV12-3/TRBV12-4|TRBJ2-3|12
CASSRGTDTQYF
TGTGCCAGCAGCCGGGGAACAGATACGCAGTATTTT
>.|TRBD2|TRBV2|TRBJ2-1|16
CASSGERGGLGNEQFF
TGTGCCAGCAGTGGAGAGCGGGGGGGCCTGGGCAATGAGCAGTTCTTC
>.|.|TRBV10-3|TRBJ1-1|13
CAIRRTPDTEAFF
TGTGCCATCCGACGGACACCGGACACTGAAGCTTTCTTT